This TCR beta chain derives from a study of T cell responses to AZD1222 COVID-19 vaccine. Points from the study as a whole: Repertoire sampling was restricted to post-peak T cell response timepoints. Nearly half of spike-specific TCRs reportedly target unmutated variant regions.

TCRdb keeps only in-frame clones here, not all; method: immunoSEQ multiplex PCR. The sample carries approximately 90,000 clones, around 85% recorded once. This CDR3 comprises 14 residues. Comment on this clone: Its antigen remains unknown.

The sample in question was peripheral blood, obtained on day 0 of AZD1222 vaccination. This TCR was sampled from an adult in good health. The rearrangement links TRBV12-2 to TRBJ1-2. TRBV12-2 counts as a pseudogene. CDR3 DNA: TGTGCAAGTCGCTTAGCTTGTCGGCCCTATGGCTACACCTTC. Protein: CASRLACRPYGYTF.